These 31 T cell receptor beta chains originate from one sample sequenced in a study of siplizumab effects on memory and regulatory T cells. Measured with immunoSEQ multiplex PCR; TCRdb has only the in-frame clones, and not every one. The table shows nearly 85,000 clones, with roughly 90% occurring only once. Sequenced input: Tregs sorted from blood. The source of these receptors is a human donor in good health.

The chain employs TRBV2 and TRBJ1-1, with D possibly matching TRBD1 (5 bases). V shed 6 bases and J shed 0 bases, with 8 bases lying between them. CDR1 SNHLY and CDR2 FYNNEI come from the germline V gene. The CDR3 is 13 amino acids. CDR3 DNA sequence: TGTGCCAGCAGCGGAGGGGTGAACACTGAAGCTTTCTTT. Translation: CASSGGVNTEAFF.

This clone appeared once. The rearrangement uses TRBV11-2 and TRBJ2-3; 7 bases are a match to TRBD1. V lost 5 bases, J lost 1 base, and 3 bases stayed unmatched. The length of the CDR3 is 14 residues. Germline lookup yields CDR1 SGHAT and CDR2 FQNNGV. In nucleotides, the CDR3 is TGTGCCAGCAGCCCCGGACAGGGCACAGATACGCAGTATTTT. Residues: CASSPGQGTDTQYF.

The chain combines TRBV7-8 with TRBJ2-3; 8 bases agree with TRBD2. The CDR3 runs 16 residues. CDR1 SGHVS and CDR2 FQNEAQ come from the germline V gene. V was pared by 5 bases and J by 4 bases, with 11 bases of the junction left unmatched. In DNA, the CDR3 is TGTGCCAGCAGCCGGGGGGGCCTAGTCGGGGCAGATACGCAGTATTTT. This translates into CASSRGGLVGADTQYF.

The chain recombines TRBV7-9 with TRBJ1-4; the D is unclear. CDR1 and CDR2 from the germline V gene are SEHNR and FQNEAQ (reference sequence). The CDR3 is 12 amino acids. The V and J ends lost 5 bases and 8 bases respectively, with 9 bases between them. Written as DNA, the CDR3 is TGTGCCAGCAGCAACCAAGACGAAAAACTGTTTTTT. Translation gives CASSNQDEKLFF.

J is TRBJ2-6 and V is TRBV9; possible D gene TRBD2, 6 bases. Per germline, CDR1 SGDLS and CDR2 YYNGEE. Trimming pared 4 bases from V and 0 bases from J, leaving 20 bases between. CDR3 length equals 19 residues. The CDR3 loop is CASSPGGALMDSGANVLTF. CDR3 in DNA: TGTGCCAGCAGCCCCGGAGGGGCCCTGATGGACTCTGGGGCCAACGTCCTGACTTTC.

V and J are TRBV30 and TRBJ1-6; possible D gene TRBD1, 5 bases. Germline CDR1 is GTSNPN and CDR2 is SVGIG (reference sequence). The CDR3 spans 14 residues. V dropped 4 bases and J dropped 7 bases, with 14 bases sitting between them. DNA for the CDR3: TGTGCCTGGACCTTTGGGGGGGGGAATTCACCCCTCCACTTT. Translation: CAWTFGGGNSPLHF.

The chain is built from TRBV25-1 and TRBJ1-4; possible D gene TRBD1, 5 bases. This CDR3 contains 15 residues. V shed 1 base and J shed 1 base, with 7 bases lying between them. Per germline, CDR1 MGHDK and CDR2 SYGVNS. The CDR3 loop is CASSELGGTNEKLFF. The CDR3, as DNA: TGTGCCAGCAGTGAATTGGGGGGAACTAATGAAAAACTGTTTTTT.

In its sample, this clone was seen once. The chain combines TRBV9 with TRBJ2-5; D might be TRBD2 (5 bases). The V gene lost 4 bases and the J gene lost 9 bases, with 19 bases spanning the gap. Germline lookup yields CDR1 SGDLS and CDR2 YYNGEE. The CDR3 is 14 amino acids. This CDR3 reads CASSPWSEGGAQYF. The CDR3 coding sequence is TGTGCCAGCAGCCCTTGGAGTGAGGGTGGTGCCCAGTACTTC.

The genes are TRBV2 and TRBJ1-2, with D perhaps TRBD1 (6 bases). Germline V lookup: CDR1 SNHLY, CDR2 FYNNEI. V lost 6 bases and J lost 2, with 16 bases in between. This CDR3 has 15 residues. CDR3 loop: CASSKGVGGNYGYTF. The CDR3 DNA reads TGTGCCAGCAGCAAGGGGGTCGGGGGGAACTATGGCTACACCTTC.

The table lists this clone with a count of one. The CDR3 bases are TGTGCCAGCAGTTTATCAGGAAGTAGCAATCAGCCCCAGCATTTT. It translates to CASSLSGSSNQPQHF. This chain joins TRBV28 and TRBJ1-5; D not resolved. This CDR3 comprises 15 residues. In germline, CDR1 is MDHEN, CDR2 SYDVKM. V was pared by 1 base and J by 0 bases, with 7 bases between.

This chain joins TRBV5-4 and TRBJ2-7; 9 nucleotides agree with TRBD1. The germline V gene encodes CDR1 SGHNT and CDR2 YYREEE (reference sequence). There are 16 residues in the CDR3. After removal of 1 base from V and 6 bases from J, the junction contained 11 bases not matched to a gene. The CDR3 DNA is TGTGCCAGCAGCTTGATTTATCCGGGACAGGGAGGCGAGCAGTACTTC. As protein: CASSLIYPGQGGEQYF. The full variable domain, with the rest looked up from reference TRBV5-4 and TRBJ2-7, is ETGVTQSPTHLIKTRGQQVTLRCSSQSGHNTVSWYQQALGQGPQFIFQYYREEENGRGNFPPRFSGLQFPNYSSELNVNALELDDSALYLCASSLIYPGQGGEQYFGPGTRLTVT.

The rearrangement links TRBV4-2 to TRBJ1-4; D is perhaps TRBD1 (5 bases). V dropped 4 bases and J dropped 0 bases, with 15 bases sitting between them. The germline CDR1 and CDR2 sequences are LGHNA and YNFKEQ. The CDR3 is 17 amino acids. The CDR3 DNA sequence: TGTGCCAGCAGCCGAAGACAGACCTTCCCAACTAATGAAAAACTGTTTTTT. Translating it yields CASSRRQTFPTNEKLFF.

The chain couples TRBV18 to TRBJ2-3; 10 bases agree with TRBD2. V dropped 1 base and J dropped 1; count of bases not matched to a gene: 5. This CDR3 comprises 17 residues. Germline V gene sequence: CDR1 KGHSH, CDR2 LQKENI. The DNA for the CDR3 is TGTGCCAGCTCACCACTATCCGGGACTAGCGGCACAGATACGCAGTATTTT. The encoded protein is CASSPLSGTSGTDTQYF.

This clone was counted once. V is TRBV6-5 and J is TRBJ2-1; D is possibly TRBD2 (6 bases). V dropped 5 bases and J dropped 6 bases, with 17 bases sitting between them. CDR1 and CDR2 from the germline V gene are MNHEY and SVGAGI. CDR3 length equals 15 residues. CDR3 in DNA: TGTGCCAGCAGTGCCGGGCCCCGGGGAGGCAATGAGCAGTTCTTC. Its translation: CASSAGPRGGNEQFF.

The chain carries TRBV19 and TRBJ1-2; a weak D match, TRBD1 (5 bases). The V and J ends lost 8 bases and 8 bases respectively, with 21 bases between them. The CDR3 totals 14 residues. From germline, CDR1 is LNHDA and CDR2 SQIVND (reference sequence). In DNA, the CDR3 is TGTGCCAGTCTTCCGCAGGGTAATAAGGGCGGCTACACCTTC. It specifies CASLPQGNKGGYTF.

The J gene is TRBJ2-7, the V gene TRBV7-9; the D is unclear. This CDR3 region has 11 residues. The V end was cut by 5 bases, the J end by 3 bases, with 5 bases between. Looked up from germline, CDR1 is SEHNR and CDR2 is FQNEAQ (reference sequence). Written as DNA, the CDR3 is TGTGCCAGCAGCGGAAACTACGAGCAGTACTTC. Translating gives CASSGNYEQYF.

The chain combines TRBV5-5 with TRBJ2-3; a weak D match, TRBD2 (6 bases). The CDR3 totals 14 residues. Germline V lookup: CDR1 SGHKS, CDR2 YYEKEE (reference sequence). V gave up 1 base and J gave up 3 bases, with 9 bases separating them. The CDR3 sequence: CASSLNRGTDTQYF. CDR3 in DNA: TGTGCCAGCAGCTTGAATCGGGGGACAGATACGCAGTATTTT.

The chain links TRBV4-2 to TRBJ2-1, with D possibly TRBD1 on 5 matching bases. The CDR3 length is 16 residues. Germline loops: CDR1 LGHNA, CDR2 YNFKEQ. V was cut by 1 base and J by 2 bases, with 12 bases left in between. The CDR3 loop reads CASSQGPGLTYNEQFF. CDR3 sequence (DNA): TGTGCCAGCAGCCAAGGTCCAGGGCTAACCTACAATGAGCAGTTCTTC.

The chain is built from TRBV11-2 and TRBJ1-1, with D hard to call. In germline, CDR1 is SGHAT, CDR2 FQNNGV. CDR3 length: 14 amino acids. Trimming pared 3 bases from V and 1 base from J, leaving 9 bases between. CDR3 sequence (DNA): TGTGCCAGCAGCTTCGCAGGCACGAACACTGAAGCTTTCTTT. Residues: CASSFAGTNTEAFF.

The chain couples TRBV2 to TRBJ1-1, with D possibly matching TRBD1 (6 bases). The CDR3 consists of 14 residues. CDR1 is SNHLY, CDR2 FYNNEI, per germline. The V and J ends lost 5 bases and 4 bases respectively, with 14 bases between them. In DNA, the CDR3 is TGTGCCAGCAGTCACAGGGTCGAGACCACTGAAGCTTTCTTT. It yields the protein CASSHRVETTEAFF.

The chain recombines TRBV18 with TRBJ2-5; D may be TRBD2 (6 bases). This CDR3 is built from 17 residues. V was cut by 0 bases and J by 4 bases, with 18 bases left in between. Germline-derived CDR1 and CDR2 are KGHSH and LQKENI. The chain's CDR3 is CASSPPEGNRGRETQYF. The CDR3 bases are TGTGCCAGCTCACCACCGGAGGGGAATAGGGGAAGAGAGACCCAGTACTTC.

The chain couples TRBV7-2 to TRBJ1-1, with no clear D. The germline CDR1 and CDR2 sequences are SGHTA and FQGNSA. This CDR3 spans 17 amino acids. Trimming left V 4 bases short and J 0 bases short, with 18 bases between. Here the CDR3 DNA reads TGTGCCAGCAGCTCCCTGGGAGAGATTAACATGAACACTGAAGCTTTCTTT. Translating it yields CASSSLGEINMNTEAFF.

The rearrangement joins TRBV18 to TRBJ2-4; 7 bases map to TRBD2. J gave up 0 bases and V 4 bases, and 12 bases lay outside the gene matches. The CDR3 sequence is 18 residues long. Germline CDR1 is KGHSH and CDR2 is LQKENI. CDR3 in amino acids: CASSQEIPGGIAKNIQYF. DNA for the CDR3: TGTGCCAGCTCACAAGAAATTCCGGGAGGTATAGCCAAAAACATTCAGTACTTC.

The chain is built from TRBV6-5 and TRBJ1-1; D is unresolved. Germline lookup yields CDR1 MNHEY and CDR2 SVGAGI. This CDR3 has 12 residues. Trimming stripped 0 bases from V and 7 bases from J, with 6 bases between. The CDR3 DNA reads TGTGCCAGCAGTTACTCGAGCGGTGAAGCTTTCTTT. Amino acids: CASSYSSGEAFF.

This clone was detected only once. CDR3 region: CASSLVQGHEQYF. The CDR3 DNA reads TGCGCCAGCAGCTTGGTCCAGGGTCACGAGCAGTACTTC. This chain uses TRBV5-1 with TRBJ2-7, with D perhaps matching TRBD1 (5 bases). This CDR3 spans 13 amino acids. Deletions cut 0 bases from V and 5 bases from J, with 9 bases between. Germline CDR1 and CDR2: SGHRS and YFSETQ.

The V call is TRBV2, the J call TRBJ2-3, with 7 bases lining up with TRBD2. Looked up from germline, CDR1 is SNHLY and CDR2 is FYNNEI. V shed 7 bases, J shed 6 bases, and the junction held 10 bases outside the gene matches. The CDR3 runs 14 residues. CDR3 loop: CASIGLVLLDTQYF. The CDR3 DNA follows: TGTGCCAGCATAGGACTAGTTTTGTTGGATACGCAGTATTTT.

V gene TRBV18 combines with J gene TRBJ2-1, with 7 bases fitting TRBD1. Per the germline V gene, CDR1 is KGHSH and CDR2 is LQKENI. The CDR3 runs to 14 residues. The ends lost 3 bases at V and 6 bases at J; junction bases unmatched: 5. The CDR3 DNA is TGTGCCAGCTCACCTATGGGACAGACCAATGAGCAGTTCTTC. This translates into CASSPMGQTNEQFF.

The chain links TRBV5-1 to TRBJ1-2; the D is unclear. Germline CDR1 and CDR2: SGHRS and YFSETQ. This CDR3 is 14 amino acids long. The germline V and J ends were trimmed by 0 bases and 2 bases, with 8 bases remaining between them. In DNA form, the CDR3 reads TGCGCCAGCAGCTTGGATGGCAGGAACTATGGCTACACCTTC. Translation gives CASSLDGRNYGYTF.

This chain uses TRBV20-1 with TRBJ1-1; D is ambiguous. Germline V gives CDR1 DFQATT, CDR2 SNEGSKA (reference sequence). This CDR3 contains 10 residues. The V end was cut by 6 bases, the J end by 9 bases, with 11 bases between. The CDR3 spells CSAPESQAFF. DNA for the CDR3: TGCAGTGCCCCGGAGTCTCAAGCTTTCTTT.

The chain recombines TRBV7-6 with TRBJ1-3; TRBD1 matches at 10 bases. Germline trimming cut 5 bases from V and 0 bases from J; bases unmatched to any gene: 7. The germline gives CDR1 SGHVS, CDR2 FNYEAQ. The CDR3 extends over 17 amino acids. The CDR3 DNA follows: TGTGCCAGCAGCGGATGGACAGGGGGACTCTCTGGAAACACCATATATTTT. Encoded protein: CASSGWTGGLSGNTIYF.

This chain links TRBV7-8 with TRBJ2-2; TRBD2 agrees at 8 bases. Germline V gene lookup returns CDR1 SGHVS and CDR2 FQNEAQ. The V and J ends lost 3 bases and 4 bases, in that order; junction bases with no gene match: 7. The CDR3 loop spans 16 amino acids. The CDR3 sequence is CASSFAGGVSTGELFF. CDR3 DNA sequence: TGTGCCAGCAGCTTTGCGGGGGGCGTAAGCACCGGGGAGCTGTTTTTT. The complete variable domain, with remaining parts taken from reference TRBV7-8 and TRBJ2-2, reads GAGVSQSPRYKVAKRGQDVALRCDPISGHVSLFWYQQALGQGPEFLTYFQNEAQLDKSGLPSDRFFAERPEGSVSTLKIQRTQQEDSAVYLCASSFAGGVSTGELFFGEGSRLTVL.